The source of this TCR beta chain is a study of T cell responses to AZD1222 COVID-19 vaccine. Across the study: Second-dose intervals of approximately 4 or approximately 12 weeks were pooled. Findings of the study overall: The peak T cell response came first, and repertoires were sampled only after it. Only 5 or 6 individuals given AZD1222 were seropositive at baseline. Among vaccine-associated CD4 TCRs, coverage spanned spike, with dominance at 160-218 and 743-854.

This CDR3 contains 13 residues. From germline, CDR1 is SGHNT and CDR2 YENEEA. The V gene lost 5 bases and the J gene lost 3 bases, with 11 bases spanning the gap. Details on this clone: What it binds is unknown.

This table comes from immunoSEQ multiplex PCR, and its TCRdb copy is limited to in-frame clones, with some not included. The table has 90,000 to 120,000 clones, under 95% seen once. This receptor was taken from an adult in good health. The rearrangement links TRBV11-3 to TRBJ2-7, with D tentatively TRBD2 (5 bases). Sequencing was performed on peripheral blood, taken on day 0 of AZD1222 vaccination. The CDR3 bases are TGTGCCAGCAGCCCCGGAGGTTTCTACGAGCAGTACTTC. Its protein is CASSPGGFYEQYF.